Given below is one TCR beta chain in context. Its target is unknown. The germline CDR1 and CDR2 sequences are MNHEY and SVGAGI. With 6 bases removed from V and 8 bases from J, the gap between germline ends came to 14 bases. This CDR3 is built from 13 residues. Whereas donors were nominally healthy upon sampling, unrecorded immune exposures were probable. These data originate in a study of cytomegalovirus exposure and HLA in healthy donors. Study-level results: Some V segments could not be told apart, so they were left out, TRBV6-2 and TRBV6-3 among them. A prior analysis recorded that most TCR beta V segments were productive about 90% or about 30% of the time. Using the classifier, cytomegalovirus status was reportedly diagnosed with high specificity and sensitivity.

Use of 60 Vbeta and 13 Jbeta primers characterized the PCR. The table came from immunoSEQ multiplex PCR; TCRdb's copy has only in-frame clones and leaves some out. The table includes around 150,000 clones, over 75% detected once. Input material: PBMCs. This clonotype was obtained from a woman in her forties or fifties in good health and CMV-seropositive. This sequence joins TRBV6-5 and TRBJ1-3; D is perhaps TRBD1 (6 bases). CDR3 nucleotides: TGTGCCAGCAGGCAGGGGATAGCATACACCATATATTTT. As protein: CASRQGIAYTIYF.